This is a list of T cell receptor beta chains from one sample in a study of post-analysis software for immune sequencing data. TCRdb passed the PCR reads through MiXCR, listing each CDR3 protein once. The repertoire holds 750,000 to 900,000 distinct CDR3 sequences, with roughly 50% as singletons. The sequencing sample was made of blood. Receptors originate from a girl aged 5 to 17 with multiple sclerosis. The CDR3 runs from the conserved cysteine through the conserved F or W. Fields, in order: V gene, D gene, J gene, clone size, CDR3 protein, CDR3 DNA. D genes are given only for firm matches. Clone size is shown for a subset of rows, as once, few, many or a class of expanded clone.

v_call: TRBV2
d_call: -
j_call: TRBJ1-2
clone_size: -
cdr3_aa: CASSGGLLYGYTF
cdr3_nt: TGTGCCAGCAGTGGAGGACTCCTATATGGCTACACCTTC

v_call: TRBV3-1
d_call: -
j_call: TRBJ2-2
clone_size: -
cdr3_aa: CASSQEELAVRGTGELFF
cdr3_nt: TGTGCCAGCAGCCAAGAGGAGCTAGCTGTTAGGGGCACCGGGGAGCTGTTTTTT

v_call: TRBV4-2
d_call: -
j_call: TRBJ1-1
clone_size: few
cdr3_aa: CASSQERGAEAFF
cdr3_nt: TGTGCCAGCAGCCAAGAGCGGGGGGCTGAAGCTTTCTTT

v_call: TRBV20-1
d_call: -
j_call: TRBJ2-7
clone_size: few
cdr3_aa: CSASIPREAGATYEQYF
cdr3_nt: TGCAGTGCTAGTATCCCCCGTGAGGCAGGGGCCACCTACGAGCAGTACTTC

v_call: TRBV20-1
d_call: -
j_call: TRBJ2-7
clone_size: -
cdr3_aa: CSASIQGSYEQYF
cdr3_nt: TGCAGTGCTAGTATCCAGGGATCCTACGAGCAGTACTTC

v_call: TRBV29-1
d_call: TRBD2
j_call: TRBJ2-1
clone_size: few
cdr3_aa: CSVASGRDSYNEQFF
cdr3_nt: TGCAGCGTCGCTAGCGGGAGGGACTCCTACAATGAGCAGTTCTTC

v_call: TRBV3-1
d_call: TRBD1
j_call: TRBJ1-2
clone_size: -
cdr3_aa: CASSQGQGSGPGYTF
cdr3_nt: TGTGCCAGCAGCCAGGGACAGGGCAGCGGCCCTGGCTACACCTTC

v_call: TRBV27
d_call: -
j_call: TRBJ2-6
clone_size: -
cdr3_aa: CASSPGAWLSGANVLTF
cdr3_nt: TGTGCCAGCAGCCCGGGAGCGTGGCTCTCTGGGGCCAACGTCCTGACTTTC

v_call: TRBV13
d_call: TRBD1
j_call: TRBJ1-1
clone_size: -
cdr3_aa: CASRLGQAVLAFF
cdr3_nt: TGTGCCAGCAGGTTGGGACAGGCGGTATTGGCTTTCTTT

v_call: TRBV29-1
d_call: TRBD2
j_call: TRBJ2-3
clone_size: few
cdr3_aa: CSVKLAGITDTQYF
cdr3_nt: TGCAGCGTCAAACTAGCGGGAATCACAGATACGCAGTATTTT

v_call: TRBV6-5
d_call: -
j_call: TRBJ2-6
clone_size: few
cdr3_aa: CASSRALIAGANVLTF
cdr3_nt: TGTGCCAGCAGTCGTGCCCTGATAGCTGGGGCCAACGTCCTGACTTTC

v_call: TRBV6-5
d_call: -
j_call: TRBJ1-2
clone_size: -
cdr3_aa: CASSSPGVYTF
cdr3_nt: TGTGCCAGCAGTTCTCCCGGGGTCTACACCTTC

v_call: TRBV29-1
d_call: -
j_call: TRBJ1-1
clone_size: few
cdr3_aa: CSVVRVMNTEAFF
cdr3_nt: TGCAGCGTTGTTAGGGTAATGAACACTGAAGCTTTCTTT

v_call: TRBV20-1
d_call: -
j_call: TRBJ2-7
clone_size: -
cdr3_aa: CSGSLGGYEQYF
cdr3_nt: TGCAGTGGAAGCCTCGGCGGCTACGAGCAGTACTTC

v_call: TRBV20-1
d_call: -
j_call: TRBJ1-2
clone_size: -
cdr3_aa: CSARGRRGWNYGYTF
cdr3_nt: TGCAGTGCTAGAGGTCGGCGGGGTTGGAACTATGGCTACACCTTC

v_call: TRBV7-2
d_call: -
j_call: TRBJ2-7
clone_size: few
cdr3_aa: CASSLFGDTTYEQYF
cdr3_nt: TGTGCCAGCAGCTTATTCGGGGACACTACCTACGAGCAGTACTTC

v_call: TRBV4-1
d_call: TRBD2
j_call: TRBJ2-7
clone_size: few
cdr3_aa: CASSHAGLAGYSYEQYF
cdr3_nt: TGCGCCAGCAGCCATGCGGGACTAGCGGGATACTCCTACGAGCAGTACTTC

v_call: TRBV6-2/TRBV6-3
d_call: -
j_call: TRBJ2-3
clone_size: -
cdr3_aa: CASNYERRVSTDTQYF
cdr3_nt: TGTGCCAGCAACTACGAGCGCAGGGTGAGCACAGATACGCAGTATTTT

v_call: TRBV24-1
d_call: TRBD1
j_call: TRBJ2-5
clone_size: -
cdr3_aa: CATGDRGETQYF
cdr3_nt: TGTGCCACCGGGGACAGGGGAGAGACCCAGTACTTC

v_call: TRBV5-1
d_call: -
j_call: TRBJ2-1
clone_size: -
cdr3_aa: CASSFWVGSEQFF
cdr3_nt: TGCGCCAGCAGCTTTTGGGTTGGCAGTGAGCAGTTCTTC

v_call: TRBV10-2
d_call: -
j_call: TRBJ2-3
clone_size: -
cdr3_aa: CASSEEGLDTQYF
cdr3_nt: TGCGCCAGCAGTGAGGAGGGCCTAGATACGCAGTATTTT

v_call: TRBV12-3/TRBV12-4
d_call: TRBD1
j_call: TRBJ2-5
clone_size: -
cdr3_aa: CASSSFQGVETQYF
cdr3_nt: TGTGCCAGCAGTTCCTTCCAGGGGGTCGAGACCCAGTACTTC

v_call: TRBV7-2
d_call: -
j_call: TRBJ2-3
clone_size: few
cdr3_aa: CASSPRRETDTQYF
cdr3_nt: TGTGCCAGCAGCCCCCGGAGGGAGACAGATACGCAGTATTTT

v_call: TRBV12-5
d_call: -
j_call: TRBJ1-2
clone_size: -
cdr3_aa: CASGLGRYGYTF
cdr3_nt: TGTGCTAGTGGTTTGGGTCGCTATGGCTACACCTTC

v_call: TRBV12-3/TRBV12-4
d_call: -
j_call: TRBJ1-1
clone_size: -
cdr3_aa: CASRPLGTVDTEAFF
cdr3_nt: TGTGCCAGCAGGCCACTTGGGACGGTAGACACTGAAGCTTTCTTT

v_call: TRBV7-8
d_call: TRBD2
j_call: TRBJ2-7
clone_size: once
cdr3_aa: CASSLAGDYNEQYF
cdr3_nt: TGTGCCAGCAGCCTAGCGGGGGACTACAATGAGCAGTACTTC

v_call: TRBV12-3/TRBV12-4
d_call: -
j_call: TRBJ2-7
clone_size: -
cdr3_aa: CASSLWQEAGEQYF
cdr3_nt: TGTGCCAGCAGTTTGTGGCAGGAGGCGGGCGAGCAGTACTTC

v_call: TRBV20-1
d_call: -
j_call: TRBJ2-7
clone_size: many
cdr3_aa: CSASYLASYEQYF
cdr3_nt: TGCAGTGCTAGTTACCTAGCCTCCTACGAGCAGTACTTC

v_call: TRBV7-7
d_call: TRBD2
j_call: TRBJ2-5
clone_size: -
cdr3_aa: CASREGLDKETQYF
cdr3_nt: TGTGCTAGCAGGGAGGGACTCGATAAAGAGACCCAGTACTTC

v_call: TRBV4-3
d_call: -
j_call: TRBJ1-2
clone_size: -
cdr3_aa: CASSQAGPFYGYTF
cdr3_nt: TGCGCCAGCAGCCAAGCGGGACCGTTCTATGGCTACACCTTC

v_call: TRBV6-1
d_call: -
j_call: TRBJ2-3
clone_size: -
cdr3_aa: CASRADGRGMQYF
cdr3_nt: TGTGCCAGCCGTGCCGATGGGCGGGGTATGCAGTATTTT

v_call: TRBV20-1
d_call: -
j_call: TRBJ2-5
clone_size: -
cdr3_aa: CSAGGDGGRETQYF
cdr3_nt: TGCAGTGCTGGAGGTGATGGGGGAAGGGAGACCCAGTACTTC

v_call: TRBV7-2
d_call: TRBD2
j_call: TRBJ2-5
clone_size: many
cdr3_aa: CASSASGRTETQYF
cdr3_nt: TGTGCCAGCAGCGCTAGCGGGAGGACAGAGACCCAGTACTTC

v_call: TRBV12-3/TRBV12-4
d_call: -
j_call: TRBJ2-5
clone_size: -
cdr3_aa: CASSFRVREDAQYF
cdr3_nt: TGTGCCAGCAGTTTCAGGGTCAGGGAAGATGCCCAGTACTTC

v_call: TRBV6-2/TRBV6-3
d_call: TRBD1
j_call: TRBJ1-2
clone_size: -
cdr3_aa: CASSYAGTGAPYGYTF
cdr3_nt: TGTGCCAGCAGTTACGCCGGGACAGGGGCACCCTATGGCTACACCTTC

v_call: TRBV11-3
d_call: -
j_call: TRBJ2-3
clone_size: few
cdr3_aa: CASTGISGNSDTQYF
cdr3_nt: TGTGCCAGCACCGGGATCTCGGGAAATTCAGATACGCAGTATTTT

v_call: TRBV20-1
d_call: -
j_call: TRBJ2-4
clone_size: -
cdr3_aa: CSARVERVGVQYF
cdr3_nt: TGCAGTGCTAGAGTCGAGAGGGTGGGGGTTCAGTACTTC

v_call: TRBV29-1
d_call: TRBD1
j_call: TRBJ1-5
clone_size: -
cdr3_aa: CSVATGNSNQPQHF
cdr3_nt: TGCAGCGTTGCGACAGGGAATAGCAATCAGCCCCAGCATTTT

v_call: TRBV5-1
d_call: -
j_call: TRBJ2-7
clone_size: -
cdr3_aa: CASSPEDAGLYYEQYF
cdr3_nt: TGCGCCAGCAGCCCGGAGGACGCGGGACTCTACTACGAGCAGTACTTC

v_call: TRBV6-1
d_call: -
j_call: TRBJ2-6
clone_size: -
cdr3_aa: CASSELGLGANVLTF
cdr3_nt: TGTGCCAGCAGTGAATTGGGACTTGGGGCCAACGTCCTGACTTTC

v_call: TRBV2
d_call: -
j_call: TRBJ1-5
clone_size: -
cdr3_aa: CASSERSGGYSNQPQHF
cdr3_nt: TGTGCCAGCAGTGAAAGGTCGGGGGGCTATAGCAATCAGCCCCAGCATTTT